This TCR beta chain derives from a study of blood T cell repertoires in COVID-19. Across the study: Samples of COVID-19 (acute and convalescent) were obtained from the United States, Italy and Spain. The analysed material was cDNA or gDNA that came from T cells, B-cell-depleted T cells, or PBMCs.

Sequencing was performed with immunoSEQ multiplex PCR; in TCRdb, only in-frame clones are kept and a portion is missing. This sample has about 480,000 clones, with around 87% found just once. Participants were aged about 18 to 89 years from roughly 26 US areas. Material for sequencing was PBMCs or T cells enriched from blood (not recorded which). The TCR originated in a woman in her thirties or forties who had recovered from COVID-19.

The CDR3 sequence: CASSVGGVNYGYTF. CDR3 bases: TGTGCCAGCAGTGTAGGCGGGGTCAACTATGGCTACACCTTC. The chain uses TRBV25-1 and TRBJ1-2; no firm D call. V lost 4 bases to trimming and J lost 2 bases, with 11 bases between them. The germline V gene has CDR1 MGHDK and CDR2 SYGVNS. The CDR3 contains 14 residues.